Presented here are 24 T cell receptor beta chains from one specimen sequenced in a study of Ad26.COV2.S vaccination and SARS-CoV-2 variants. Treatment indicated: around 19 received Ad26.COV2.S at low or high dose, single or two shots; roughly 5 received placebo; per-sample allocation not given. Samples were taken on day 63 after the first vaccine or placebo injection. Profiled with immunoSEQ multiplex PCR; TCRdb holds only in-frame clones, not every one. This table has around 300,000 clones, approximately 87% appearing once. Sequences were derived from peripheral blood, sampled in a trial of Ad26.COV2.S vaccine versus placebo. Receptors originate from a person aged 18-60 years who received the Ad26.COV2.S COVID-19 vaccine or a placebo.

V is TRBV7-2 and J is TRBJ2-3; 7 bases map to TRBD2. There are 15 residues in the CDR3. Germline V gives CDR1 SGHTA, CDR2 FQGNSA. The V segment lost 3 bases and the J segment 1 base; nucleotides outside the gene matches: 4. Here the CDR3 DNA reads TGTGCCAGCAGCTTGGGTGGGAGGGGCACAGATACGCAGTATTTT. It yields the protein CASSLGGRGTDTQYF.

The chain couples TRBV4-3 to TRBJ1-1, with 8 bases lining up with TRBD1. J gave up 1 base and V 3 bases, and 10 bases lay outside the gene matches. This CDR3 has 17 amino acids. Germline CDR1 reads LGHNA; CDR2 reads YSLEER. The CDR3 spells CASSQRNLDRANTEAFF. For the CDR3, the DNA is TGCGCCAGCAGCCAGAGAAACTTGGACAGGGCGAACACTGAAGCTTTCTTT.

V and J are TRBV2 and TRBJ2-3; D is undetermined. The CDR3 is 12 amino acids. Germline CDR1 and CDR2: SNHLY and FYNNEI. Deletions cut 6 bases from V and 2 bases from J, with 6 bases between. The CDR3 DNA reads as TGTGCCAGCAGCAGGAACACAGATACGCAGTATTTT. It codes for CASSRNTDTQYF.

This clone was seen only once. The V call is TRBV19, the J call TRBJ1-4; D is uncertain. Looked up from germline, CDR1 is LNHDA and CDR2 is SQIVND (reference sequence). Trimming took 3 bases from V and 4 from J, leaving 9 bases between them. The CDR3 is 14 residues long. The CDR3 nucleotides are TGTGCCAGTAGTATTACCAGAAATAATGAAAAACTGTTTTTT. Amino acid sequence: CASSITRNNEKLFF. The variable domain in full, with the rest retrieved from reference TRBV19 and TRBJ1-4, is DGGITQSPKYLFRKEGQNVTLSCEQNLNHDAMYWYRQDPGQGLRLIYYSQIVNDFQKGDIAEGYSVSREKKESFPLTVTSAQKNPTAFYLCASSITRNNEKLFFGSGTQLSVL.

V gene TRBV4-3 combines with J gene TRBJ1-1; perhaps TRBD1 as D (5 bases). This CDR3 contains 15 residues. V dropped 3 bases and J dropped 6 bases, with 17 bases sitting between them. Germline assignment: CDR1 LGHNA and CDR2 YSLEER. This chain's CDR3 is CASSQSIVGAAEAFF. In nucleotides, the CDR3 is TGCGCCAGCAGCCAGTCAATCGTAGGGGCGGCTGAAGCTTTCTTT.

V and J are TRBV5-1 and TRBJ2-1; 10 nucleotides align to TRBD2. CDR1 is SGHRS and CDR2 is YFSETQ in the germline V gene. V dropped 5 bases and J dropped 5; count of bases not matched to a gene: 7. The CDR3 has 15 amino acids. The CDR3 is CASRRTSGINNEQFF. DNA for the CDR3: TGCGCCAGCAGGCGGACTAGCGGCATTAACAATGAGCAGTTCTTC.

The chain has TRBV5-1 and TRBJ1-4; D call uncertain. Germline CDR1 SGHRS, CDR2 YFSETQ. V was pared by 0 bases and J by 4 bases, with 7 bases between. This CDR3 comprises 14 residues. Here the CDR3 reads CASSLGSINEKLFF. CDR3 nucleotides: TGCGCCAGCAGCTTGGGCTCAATTAATGAAAAACTGTTTTTT.

The chain carries TRBV2 and TRBJ2-7, with 9 bases identical to TRBD2. Germline CDR1 reads SNHLY; CDR2 reads FYNNEI. Trimming took 6 bases from V and 2 from J; bases not matched to a gene: 5. The CDR3 length is 14 residues. CDR3 in amino acids: CASRRTSATYEQYF. CDR3 DNA: TGTGCCAGCAGGCGGACTAGCGCAACCTACGAGCAGTACTTC.

This chain uses TRBV28 with TRBJ1-3; 7 bases match TRBD1. There are 15 residues in the CDR3. V lost 5 bases to trimming and J lost 0 bases; unmatched junction nucleotides: 4. The germline V gene encodes CDR1 MDHEN and CDR2 SYDVKM. The CDR3 loop is CASSPGGLSGNTIYF. CDR3 nucleotides: TGTGCCAGCAGTCCAGGGGGACTCTCTGGAAACACCATATATTTT.

This chain links TRBV7-2 with TRBJ1-4; D gene ambiguous. V was shortened by 7 bases and J by 2 bases, with 11 bases between the two germline ends. From germline, CDR1 is SGHTA and CDR2 FQGNSA. There are 14 residues in the CDR3. CDR3 loop: CASTSAGTNEKLFF. CDR3 DNA: TGTGCCAGCACCTCGGCCGGGACTAATGAAAAACTGTTTTTT.

The chain carries TRBV28 and TRBJ1-4; a possible D gene is TRBD1 (6 bases). V gave up 5 bases and J gave up 4 bases, with 17 bases separating them. The germline CDR1 and CDR2 sequences are MDHEN and SYDVKM. This CDR3 comprises 16 residues. CDR3 sequence (DNA): TGTGCCAGCAGTATTAGATCGGCAGGGGATAATGAAAAACTGTTTTTT. Translated, it gives CASSIRSAGDNEKLFF.

This clone was recorded only once. This rearrangement joins TRBV10-3 to TRBJ2-7; 7 bases agree with TRBD1. The CDR3 totals 17 residues. Per germline, CDR1 ENHRY and CDR2 SYGVKD. The junction had 16 bases not matched to a gene; V was cut back by 6 bases and J by 2 bases. The CDR3 protein is CAISPPSTGEGTYEQYF. The CDR3 DNA reads TGTGCCATCAGCCCCCCCAGTACAGGGGAAGGAACCTACGAGCAGTACTTC.

The chain uses TRBV23-1 and TRBJ1-2, with D maybe TRBD1 (5 bases). TRBV23-1 is classed as an ORF, of uncertain function. Between the trimmed V and J ends, which lost 0 bases and 8 bases, there was a span of 10 bases. There are 13 residues in the CDR3. Here the CDR3 DNA reads TGCGCCAGCAGTCAATCGGGGCAAGCAGGCTACACCTTC. The encoded protein is CASSQSGQAGYTF.

The CDR3 region has the DNA TGTGCCAGCAGTCCAGGGGACAATGAAAAACTGTTTTTT. Residues: CASSPGDNEKLFF. The chain recombines TRBV6-5 with TRBJ1-4; D might be TRBD1 (6 bases). This CDR3 is built from 13 residues. The V end was cut by 5 bases, the J end by 5 bases, with 9 bases between. CDR1 is MNHEY and CDR2 is SVGAGI in the germline V gene.

The chain couples TRBV29-1 to TRBJ1-2, with a possible D match to TRBD1 (5 bases). This CDR3 comprises 12 residues. Germline loops: CDR1 SQVTM, CDR2 ANQGSEA. V lost 4 bases and J lost 6, with 12 bases in between. Here the CDR3 reads CSVVGGMDGYTF. CDR3 sequence (DNA): TGCAGCGTTGTCGGGGGGATGGATGGCTACACCTTC.

This chain uses TRBV12-3 or TRBV12-4 with TRBJ2-3; the D is unclear. Trimming removed 6 bases at V and 5 bases at J, with 6 bases between. This CDR3 spans 11 amino acids. The chain's CDR3 is CASSSEDTQYF. In DNA, the CDR3 is TGTGCCAGCAGCTCGGAAGATACGCAGTATTTT.

The J gene is TRBJ2-7, the V gene TRBV29-1; the D gene is possibly TRBD2 (5 bases). The V end was cut by 2 bases, the J end by 7 bases, with 9 bases between. The germline V gene encodes CDR1 SQVTM and CDR2 ANQGSEA. This CDR3 comprises 11 residues. CDR3 coding DNA: TGCAGCGTTGAACTTTCGGGGGAGCAGTACGTC. Its protein is CSVELSGEQYV.

V usage is TRBV30 and J usage is TRBJ2-2; the D gene is possibly TRBD1 (6 bases). The CDR3 has 9 amino acids. Looked up from germline, CDR1 is GTSNPN and CDR2 is SVGIG (reference sequence). CDR3 amino acids: CVQGRELFF. Here the CDR3 DNA reads TGTGTACAGGGCCGGGAGCTGTTTTTT.

The chain employs TRBV15 and TRBJ1-1; D remains unclear. The CDR3 has 12 amino acids. V lost 4 bases and J 4 bases, leaving 7 bases between the germline ends. The germline V gene encodes CDR1 LNHNV and CDR2 YYDKDF (reference sequence). CDR3 DNA sequence: TGTGCCACCAGCATTCCTCTCACTGAAGCTTTCTTT. Its translation: CATSIPLTEAFF.

The chain combines TRBV7-2 with TRBJ1-5, with a tentative D call TRBD1 (5 bases). The germline CDR1 and CDR2 sequences are SGHTA and FQGNSA. V lost 4 bases to trimming and J lost 6 bases, with 13 bases between them. This CDR3 has 14 residues. The CDR3 reads CASSSQGFGQPQHF. In nucleotides, the CDR3 is TGTGCCAGCAGCTCCCAGGGATTTGGTCAGCCCCAGCATTTT.

The chain uses TRBV24-1 and TRBJ2-3; D not certain. The V gene's germline CDR1 is KGHDR and CDR2 SFDVKD. Trimming took 4 bases from V and 6 from J, leaving 19 bases between them. The length of the CDR3 is 16 residues. DNA of the CDR3: TGTGCCACCAGTGACCTTGGGGAAAGGACCGTGGATACGCAGTATTTT. This sequence encodes CATSDLGERTVDTQYF.

The chain combines TRBV12-5 with TRBJ2-1; 7 bases are shared with TRBD2. The V and J ends lost 6 bases and 6 bases, in that order; junction bases with no gene match: 5. The germline V gene has CDR1 LGHNT and CDR2 FRNRAP. There are 13 residues in the CDR3. The DNA of the CDR3 is TGTGCTAGTGGACGGGACTATTTCAATGAGCAGTTCTTC. The encoded protein is CASGRDYFNEQFF.

The chain uses TRBV30 and TRBJ2-5, with D perhaps TRBD1 or TRBD2 (6 bases each). There are 13 residues in the CDR3. V was clipped by 3 bases and J by 5 bases, with 13 bases between them. Germline V CDR1 and CDR2: GTSNPN, SVGIG (reference sequence). CDR3 sequence: CAWSLIGGETQYF. Written as DNA, the CDR3 is TGTGCCTGGAGCCTTATAGGGGGGGAGACCCAGTACTTC.

The V gene is TRBV19, the J gene TRBJ1-4; D ambiguous. V lost 7 bases and J lost 8, with 20 bases in between. This CDR3 is 15 amino acids long. Germline CDR1 reads LNHDA; CDR2 reads SQIVND (reference sequence). This CDR3 is CASKVTSLAREKLFF. CDR3 DNA sequence: TGTGCCAGTAAGGTCACTTCCTTAGCGAGAGAAAAACTGTTTTTT.